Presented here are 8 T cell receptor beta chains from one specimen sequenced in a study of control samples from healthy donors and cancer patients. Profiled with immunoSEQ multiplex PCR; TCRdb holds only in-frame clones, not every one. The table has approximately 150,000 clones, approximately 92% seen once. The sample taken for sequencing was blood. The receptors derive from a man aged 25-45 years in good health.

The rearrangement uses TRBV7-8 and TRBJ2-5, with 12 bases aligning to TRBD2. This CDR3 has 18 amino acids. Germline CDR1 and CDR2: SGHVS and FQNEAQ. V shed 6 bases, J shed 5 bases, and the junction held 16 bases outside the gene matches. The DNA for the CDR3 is TGTGCCAGCAGACACCTAGCGGGGGGGCGTTTTATTTCGGAGACCCAGTACTTC. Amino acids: CASRHLAGGRFISETQYF.

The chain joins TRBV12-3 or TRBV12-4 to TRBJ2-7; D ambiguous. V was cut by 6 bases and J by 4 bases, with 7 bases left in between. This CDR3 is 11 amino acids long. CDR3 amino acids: CASSPSYEQYF. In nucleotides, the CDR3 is TGTGCCAGCAGCCCCAGTTACGAGCAGTACTTC.

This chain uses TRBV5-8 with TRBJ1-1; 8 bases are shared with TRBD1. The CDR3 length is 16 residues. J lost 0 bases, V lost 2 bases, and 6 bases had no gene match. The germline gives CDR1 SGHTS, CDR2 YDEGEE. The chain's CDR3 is CASSFRTGLVNTEAFF. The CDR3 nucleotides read TGTGCCAGCAGCTTTCGGACAGGGCTTGTGAACACTGAAGCTTTCTTT.

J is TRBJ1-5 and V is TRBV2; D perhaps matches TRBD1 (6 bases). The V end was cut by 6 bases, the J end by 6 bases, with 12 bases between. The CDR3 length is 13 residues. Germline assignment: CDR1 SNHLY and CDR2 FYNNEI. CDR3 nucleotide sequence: TGTGCCAGCAGGGAACAGGGTAGTCAGCCCCAGCATTTT. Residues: CASREQGSQPQHF.

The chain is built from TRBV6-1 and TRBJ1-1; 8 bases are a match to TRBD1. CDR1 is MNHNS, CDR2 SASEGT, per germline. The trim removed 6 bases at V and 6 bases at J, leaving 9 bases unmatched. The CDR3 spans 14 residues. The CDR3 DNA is TGTGCCAGCAGCGGAAGACAGGGGCGGCCTGAAGCTTTCTTT. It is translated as CASSGRQGRPEAFF.

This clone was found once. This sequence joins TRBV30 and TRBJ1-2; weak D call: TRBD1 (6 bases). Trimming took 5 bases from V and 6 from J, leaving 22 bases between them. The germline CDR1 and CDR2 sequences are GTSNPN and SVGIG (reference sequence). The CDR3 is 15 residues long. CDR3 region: CAWHPRRVGANGYTF. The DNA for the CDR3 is TGTGCCTGGCACCCCAGAAGAGTGGGGGCGAATGGCTACACCTTC.

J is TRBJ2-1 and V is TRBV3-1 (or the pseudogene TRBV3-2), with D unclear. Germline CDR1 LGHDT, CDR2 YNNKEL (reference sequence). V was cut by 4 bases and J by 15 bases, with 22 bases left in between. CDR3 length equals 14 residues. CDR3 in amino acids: CASSRRLAVDVLFF. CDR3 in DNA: TGTGCCAGCAGCCGACGGCTGGCGGTAGATGTCCTGTTCTTC.

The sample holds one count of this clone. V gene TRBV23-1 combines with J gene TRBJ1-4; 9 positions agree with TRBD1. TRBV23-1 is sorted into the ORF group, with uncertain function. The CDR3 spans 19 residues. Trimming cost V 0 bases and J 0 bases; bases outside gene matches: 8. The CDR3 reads CASSQSHGQGRATNEKLFF. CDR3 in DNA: TGCGCCAGCAGTCAATCTCATGGACAGGGGCGAGCAACTAATGAAAAACTGTTTTTT.